The source of this TCR beta chain is a study of T cells in Graves' hyperthyroidism and ophthalmopathy. What was amplified from RNA transcripts were TCR beta CDR3 regions. In the first-round RT-PCR of the TCR CDR3, the HTBI primer set was used. TCRdb redid the calling of the multiplex PCR reads with MiXCR, one entry per CDR3 protein. Among just over 550,000 distinct CDR3 sequences, around 45% were seen once, and the ten largest hold roughly 8.2%. Diagnoses were made from clinical symptoms, serum measures (thyroxine and TRAb), thyroid ultrasound and orbital computed tomography. About this clonotype: Its antigen is not identified. Just one base apart from a much larger clone, this may be a read error.

Trimming shortened V by 10 bases and J by 0 bases, and 15 bases separated the two germline ends. The V gene's germline CDR1 is LNHDA and CDR2 SQIVND (reference sequence). The CDR3 is made up of 15 amino acids. Study-wide findings and caveats: For ophthalmopathy, model prediction preceded onset by a median roughly 6.3 months.

The V call is TRBV19, the J call TRBJ1-4, with D possibly matching TRBD1 (5 bases). The sample comprised peripheral blood or thyroid tissue (not recorded which). The sequence was obtained from a young woman with Graves' hyperthyroidism. CDR3: CATKGRAATNEKLFF. As DNA, the CDR3 is TGTGCCACCAAGGGCAGGGCCGCAACTAATGAAAAACTGTTTTTT. The complete variable domain, with remaining parts taken from reference TRBV19 and TRBJ1-4, reads DGGITQSPKYLFRKEGQNVTLSCEQNLNHDAMYWYRQDPGQGLRLIYYSQIVNDFQKGDIAEGYSVSREKKESFPLTVTSAQKNPTAFYLCATKGRAATNEKLFFGSGTQLSVL.